This T cell receptor (beta chain) was sequenced in a study of blood T cells in healthy people across ages. Each donor was a healthy Caucasian individual from Russia, aged 6 to 90. Germline V gives CDR1 LNHDA, CDR2 SQIVND (reference sequence). CDR3 length: 14 amino acids. V lost 7 bases and J 2 bases, leaving 14 bases between the germline ends. Next came a second PCR, run for roughly 6 to 11 cycles, which used a sample-barcoded 5' primer along with a J-beta primer mix. TCRdb re-analysed the 5' RACE reads in MiXCR, keeping a single row per CDR3 protein. The sample has about 780,000 distinct CDR3 sequences; about half are singletons.

Input material: blood. The sequence came from an elderly man in good health. The chain carries TRBV19 and TRBJ1-1; weak D call: TRBD1 (5 bases). For the CDR3, the DNA is TGTGCCAGTACGATGGGGCGTTATAACACTGAAGCTTTCTTT. Its protein product is CASTMGRYNTEAFF.